This TCR beta chain was recorded in a study of identical twins. TCRdb re-called the 5' RACE reads with MiXCR, one entry per CDR3 protein. The sample lists some 790,000 distinct CDR3 sequences; 15% to 20% were seen once. The germline CDR1 and CDR2 sequences are MNHNS and SASEGT. This CDR3 is built from 13 residues. V shed 4 bases and J shed 2 bases, with 8 bases lying between them. The same specimen was also included in a second study, on T cells expressing NK-cell markers. As that report states: Restricting sorting to alpha-beta TCR T cells was achieved in several experiments by an anti-gamma-delta TCR antibody.

V gene TRBV6-1 combines with J gene TRBJ1-2; TRBD1 is a possible D gene (5 bases). The sample taken for sequencing was PBMCs. The receptor was derived from a woman under 30 in good health. CDR3 DNA: TGTGCCAGCAGTGGGGGGAGGAACTATGGCTACACCTTC. This sequence encodes CASSGGRNYGYTF.